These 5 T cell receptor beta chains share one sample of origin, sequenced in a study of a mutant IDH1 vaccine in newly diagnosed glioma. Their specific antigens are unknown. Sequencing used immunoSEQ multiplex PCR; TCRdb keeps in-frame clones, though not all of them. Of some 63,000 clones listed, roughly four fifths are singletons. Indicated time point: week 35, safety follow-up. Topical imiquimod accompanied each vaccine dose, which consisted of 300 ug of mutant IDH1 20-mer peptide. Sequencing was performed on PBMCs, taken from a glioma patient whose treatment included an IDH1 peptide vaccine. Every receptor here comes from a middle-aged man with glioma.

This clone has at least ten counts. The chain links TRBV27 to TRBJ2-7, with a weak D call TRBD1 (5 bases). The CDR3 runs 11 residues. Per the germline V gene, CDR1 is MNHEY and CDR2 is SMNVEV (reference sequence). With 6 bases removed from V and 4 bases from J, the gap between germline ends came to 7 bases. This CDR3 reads CASRSGYEQYF. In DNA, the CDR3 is TGTGCCAGCAGGTCAGGGTACGAGCAGTACTTC.

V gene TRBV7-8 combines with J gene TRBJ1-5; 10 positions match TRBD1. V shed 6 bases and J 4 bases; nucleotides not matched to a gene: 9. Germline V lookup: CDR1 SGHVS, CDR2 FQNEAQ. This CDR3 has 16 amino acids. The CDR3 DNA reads TGTGCCAGCAGTTATACCGGGACAGGGGTGAATCAGCCCCAGCATTTT. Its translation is CASSYTGTGVNQPQHF.

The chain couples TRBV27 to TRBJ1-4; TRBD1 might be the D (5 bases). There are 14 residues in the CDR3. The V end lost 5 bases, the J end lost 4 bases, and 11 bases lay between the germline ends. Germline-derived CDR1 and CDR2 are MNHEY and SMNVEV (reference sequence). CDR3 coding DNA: TGTGCCAGCAGTCCGGACACATATAATGAAAAACTGTTTTTT. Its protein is CASSPDTYNEKLFF. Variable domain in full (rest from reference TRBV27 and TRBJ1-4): EAQVTQNPRYLITVTGKKLTVTCSQNMNHEYMSWYRQDPGLGLRQIYYSMNVEVTDKGDVPEGYKVSRKEKRNFPLILESPSPNQTSLYFCASSPDTYNEKLFFGSGTQLSVL.

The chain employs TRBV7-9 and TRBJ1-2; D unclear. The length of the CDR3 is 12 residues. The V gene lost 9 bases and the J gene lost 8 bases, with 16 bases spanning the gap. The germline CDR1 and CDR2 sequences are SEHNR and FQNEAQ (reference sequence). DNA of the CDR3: TGTGCCAGTACACCCGGGGATTTGGGCTACACCTTC. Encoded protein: CASTPGDLGYTF.

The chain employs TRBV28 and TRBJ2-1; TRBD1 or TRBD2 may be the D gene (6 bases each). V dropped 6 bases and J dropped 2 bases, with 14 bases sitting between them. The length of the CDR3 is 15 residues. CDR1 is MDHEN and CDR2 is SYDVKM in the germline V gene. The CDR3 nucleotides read TGTGCCAGCAGCTTACCGGGGGCCCCCTACAATGAGCAGTTCTTC. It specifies CASSLPGAPYNEQFF.